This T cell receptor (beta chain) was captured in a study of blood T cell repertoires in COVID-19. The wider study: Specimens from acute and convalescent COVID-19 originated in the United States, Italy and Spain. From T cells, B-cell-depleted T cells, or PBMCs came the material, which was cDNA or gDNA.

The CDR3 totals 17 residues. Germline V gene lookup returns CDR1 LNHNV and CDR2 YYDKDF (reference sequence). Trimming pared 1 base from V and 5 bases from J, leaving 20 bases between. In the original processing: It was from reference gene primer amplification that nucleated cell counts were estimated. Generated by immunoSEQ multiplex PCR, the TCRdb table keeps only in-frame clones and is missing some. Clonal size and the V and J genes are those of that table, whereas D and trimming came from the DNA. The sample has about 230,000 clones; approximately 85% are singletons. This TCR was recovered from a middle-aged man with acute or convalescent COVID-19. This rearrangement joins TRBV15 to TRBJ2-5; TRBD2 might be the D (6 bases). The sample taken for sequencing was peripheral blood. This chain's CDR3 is CATSRALFGAGGETQYF. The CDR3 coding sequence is TGTGCCACCAGCAGAGCCCTTTTCGGCGCCGGAGGGGAGACCCAGTACTTC.